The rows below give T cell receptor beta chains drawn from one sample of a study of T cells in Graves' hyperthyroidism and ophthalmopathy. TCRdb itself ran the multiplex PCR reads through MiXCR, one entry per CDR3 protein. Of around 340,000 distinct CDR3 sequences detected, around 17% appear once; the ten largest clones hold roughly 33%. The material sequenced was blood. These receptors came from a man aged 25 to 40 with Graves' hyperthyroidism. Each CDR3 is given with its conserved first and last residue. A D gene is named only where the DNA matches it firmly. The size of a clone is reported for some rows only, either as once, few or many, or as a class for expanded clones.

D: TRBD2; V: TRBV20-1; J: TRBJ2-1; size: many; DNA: TGCAGTGCTCCCCTCGGCGGGGGGGGTGAGCAGTTCTTC; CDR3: CSAPLGGGGEQFF
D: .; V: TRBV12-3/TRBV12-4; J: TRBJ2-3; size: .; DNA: TGTGCCAGCAACTATAAGGTCCTGGGGGAGTACACAGATACGCAGTATTTT; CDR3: CASNYKVLGEYTDTQYF
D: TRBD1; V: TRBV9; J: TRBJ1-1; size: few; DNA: TGTGCCGGAGACTCGGACAGGGGTCAGGGAACTGAAGCTTTCTTT; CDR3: CAGDSDRGQGTEAFF
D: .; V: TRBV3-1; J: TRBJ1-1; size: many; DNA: TGTGCCAGCAGCCAAGATTTACAGGTTAGGGCCGCTTTCTTT; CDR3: CASSQDLQVRAAFF
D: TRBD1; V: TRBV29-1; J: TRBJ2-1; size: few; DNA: TGCAGCGCCGACAGGGGAAATGAGCAGTTCTTC; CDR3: CSADRGNEQFF
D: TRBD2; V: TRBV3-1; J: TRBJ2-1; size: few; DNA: TGTGCCAGCAGCCAAGATGGGCTAGCGGGAGCCGATGAGCAGTTCTTC; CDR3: CASSQDGLAGADEQFF
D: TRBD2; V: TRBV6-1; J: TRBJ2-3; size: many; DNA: TGTGCCAGCCGCTATACTAGCGAGCTCACAGATACGCAGTATTTT; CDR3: CASRYTSELTDTQYF
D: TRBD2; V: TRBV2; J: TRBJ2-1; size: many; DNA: TGTGCCAGCAGTGAACCCCGGGACTTGGGAGGGAGCTCCTACAATGAGCAGTTCTTC; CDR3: CASSEPRDLGGSSYNEQFF
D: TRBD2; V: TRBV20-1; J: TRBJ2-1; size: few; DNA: TGCAGTGCTTCCCTCATCGGGAGGGCCCCCTACAATGAGCAGTTCTTC; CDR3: CSASLIGRAPYNEQFF
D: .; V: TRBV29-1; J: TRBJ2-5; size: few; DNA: TGCAGCGTTGGGGAGGAGACCCAGTACTTC; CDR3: CSVGEETQYF
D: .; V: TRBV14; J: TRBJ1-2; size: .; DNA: TGTGCCAGCAGCCAAGATCTGGGGGACGGTGTCTATGGCTACACCTTC; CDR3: CASSQDLGDGVYGYTF
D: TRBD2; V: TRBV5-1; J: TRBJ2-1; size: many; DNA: TGCGCCAGCAGCTTGGCCGCTAGCGGGAGAGGGAACAATGAGCAGTTCTTC; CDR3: CASSLAASGRGNNEQFF
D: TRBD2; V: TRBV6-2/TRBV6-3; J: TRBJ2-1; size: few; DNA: TGTGCCAGCAGGAGACTAGCGGGGGGCAATGAGCAGTTCTTC; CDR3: CASRRLAGGNEQFF
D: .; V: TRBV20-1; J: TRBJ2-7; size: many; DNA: TGCAGTGCTAGTGTTTCCGGGGTGGGGCAGTACTTC; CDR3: CSASVSGVGQYF
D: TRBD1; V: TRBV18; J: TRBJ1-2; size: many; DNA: TGTGCCAGCTCACTTAATTGGGACAGCTATGGCTACACCTTC; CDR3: CASSLNWDSYGYTF
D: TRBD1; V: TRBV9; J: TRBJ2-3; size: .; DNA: TGTGCCAGCAGCCCAACAGGGGAAATCACAGATACGCAGTATTTT; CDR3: CASSPTGEITDTQYF
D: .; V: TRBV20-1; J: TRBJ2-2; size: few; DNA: TGCAGTGCCCAGAGGGCGACAGGGAACACCGGGGAGCTGTTTTTT; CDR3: CSAQRATGNTGELFF